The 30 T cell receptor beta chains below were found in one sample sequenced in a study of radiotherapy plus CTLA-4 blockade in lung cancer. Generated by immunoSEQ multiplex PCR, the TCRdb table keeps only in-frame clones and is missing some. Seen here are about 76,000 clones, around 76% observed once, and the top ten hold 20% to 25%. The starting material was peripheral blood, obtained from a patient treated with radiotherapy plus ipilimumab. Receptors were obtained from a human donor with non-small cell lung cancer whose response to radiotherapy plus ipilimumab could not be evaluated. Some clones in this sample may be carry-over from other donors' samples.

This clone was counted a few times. The DNA of the CDR3 is TGTGCCAGCAGCTTAGTAACAGGGAAATTTGGAAACACCATATATTTT. Amino acid sequence: CASSLVTGKFGNTIYF. The chain couples TRBV7-6 to TRBJ1-3; tentative D call: TRBD1 (6 bases). From germline, CDR1 is SGHVS and CDR2 FNYEAQ. V dropped 1 base and J dropped 3 bases, with 13 bases sitting between them. The CDR3 has 16 residues.

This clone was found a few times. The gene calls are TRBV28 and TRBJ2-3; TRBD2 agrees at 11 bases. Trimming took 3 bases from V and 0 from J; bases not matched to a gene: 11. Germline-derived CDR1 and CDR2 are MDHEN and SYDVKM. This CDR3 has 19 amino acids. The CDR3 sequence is CASSFPGTSGFSSTDTQYF. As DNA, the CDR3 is TGTGCCAGCAGTTTCCCCGGGACTAGCGGCTTTTCTAGCACAGATACGCAGTATTTT.

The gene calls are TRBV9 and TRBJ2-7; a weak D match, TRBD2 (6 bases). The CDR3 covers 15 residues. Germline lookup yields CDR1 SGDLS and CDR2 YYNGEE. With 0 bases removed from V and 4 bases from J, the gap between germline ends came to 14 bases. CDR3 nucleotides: TGTGCCAGCAGCGTAGTATTGGGAGGAGGATACGAGCAGTACTTC. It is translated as CASSVVLGGGYEQYF.

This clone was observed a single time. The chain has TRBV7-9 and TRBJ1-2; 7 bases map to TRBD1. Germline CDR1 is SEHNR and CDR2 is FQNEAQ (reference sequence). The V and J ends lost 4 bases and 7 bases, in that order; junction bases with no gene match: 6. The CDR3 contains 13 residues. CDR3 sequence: CASSSTGISGYTF. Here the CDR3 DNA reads TGTGCCAGCAGCTCGACAGGGATCTCTGGCTACACCTTC.

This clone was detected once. The CDR3 spells CASTGQNYGYTF. In DNA, the CDR3 is TGTGCCAGCACCGGACAAAACTATGGCTACACCTTC. This chain uses TRBV6-6 with TRBJ1-2; the D gene is possibly TRBD1 (5 bases). Trimming cost V 7 bases and J 2 bases, with 8 bases left between them. Germline V lookup: CDR1 MNHNY, CDR2 SVGAGI (reference sequence). The CDR3 contains 12 residues.

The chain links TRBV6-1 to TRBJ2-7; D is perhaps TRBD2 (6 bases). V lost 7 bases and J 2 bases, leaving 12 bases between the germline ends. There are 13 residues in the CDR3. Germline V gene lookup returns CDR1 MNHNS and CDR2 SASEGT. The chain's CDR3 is CASNGGAAYEQYF. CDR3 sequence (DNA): TGTGCCAGCAACGGCGGGGCCGCCTACGAGCAGTACTTC.

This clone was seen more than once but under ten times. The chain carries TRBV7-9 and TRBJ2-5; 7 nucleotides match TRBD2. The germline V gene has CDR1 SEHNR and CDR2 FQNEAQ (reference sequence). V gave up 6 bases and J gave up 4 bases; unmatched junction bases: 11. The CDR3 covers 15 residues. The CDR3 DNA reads TGTGCCAGCAGTATCGAGCGGGGTTCTTTAGAGACCCAGTACTTC. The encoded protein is CASSIERGSLETQYF.

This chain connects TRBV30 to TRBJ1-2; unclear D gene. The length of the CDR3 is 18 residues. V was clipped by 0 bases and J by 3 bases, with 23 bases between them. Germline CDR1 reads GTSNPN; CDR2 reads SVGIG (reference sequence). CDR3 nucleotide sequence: TGTGCCTGGAGTGTATACGGAAGAGGGATCCTAAGTGACTATGGCTACACCTTC. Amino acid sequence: CAWSVYGRGILSDYGYTF.

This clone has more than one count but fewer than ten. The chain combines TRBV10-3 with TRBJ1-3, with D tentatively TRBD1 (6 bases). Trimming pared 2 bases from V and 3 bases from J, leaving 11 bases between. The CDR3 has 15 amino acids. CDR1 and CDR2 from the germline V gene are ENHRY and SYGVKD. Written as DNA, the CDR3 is TGTGCCATCAGTGAGCCCGACAGGAGTGGAAACACCATATATTTT. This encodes CAISEPDRSGNTIYF.

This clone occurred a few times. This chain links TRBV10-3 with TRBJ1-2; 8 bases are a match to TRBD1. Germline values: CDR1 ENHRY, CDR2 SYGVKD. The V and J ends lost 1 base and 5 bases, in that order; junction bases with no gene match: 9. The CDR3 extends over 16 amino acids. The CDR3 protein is CAISEYLTGGRYGYTF. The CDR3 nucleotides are TGTGCCATCAGTGAGTACCTCACAGGGGGAAGATATGGCTACACCTTC.

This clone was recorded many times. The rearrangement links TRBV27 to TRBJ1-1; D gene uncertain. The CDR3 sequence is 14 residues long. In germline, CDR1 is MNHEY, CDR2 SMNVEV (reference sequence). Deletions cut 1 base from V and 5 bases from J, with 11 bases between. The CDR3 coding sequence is TGTGCCAGCAGTTTATGGATTTCGGGAACTGAAGCTTTCTTT. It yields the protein CASSLWISGTEAFF.

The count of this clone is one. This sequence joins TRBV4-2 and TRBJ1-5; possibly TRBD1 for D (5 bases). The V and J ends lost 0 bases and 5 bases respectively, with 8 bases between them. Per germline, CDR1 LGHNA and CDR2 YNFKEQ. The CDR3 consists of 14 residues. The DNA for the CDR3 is TGTGCCAGCAGCCAAGACCAGGGTGATCAGCCCCAGCATTTT. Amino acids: CASSQDQGDQPQHF.

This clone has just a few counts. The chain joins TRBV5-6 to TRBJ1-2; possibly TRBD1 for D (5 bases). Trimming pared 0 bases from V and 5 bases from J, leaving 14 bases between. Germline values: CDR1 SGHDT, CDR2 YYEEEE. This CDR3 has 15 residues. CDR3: CASSLEGDGGYGYTF. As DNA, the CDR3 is TGTGCCAGCAGCTTGGAAGGGGACGGGGGGTATGGCTACACCTTC.

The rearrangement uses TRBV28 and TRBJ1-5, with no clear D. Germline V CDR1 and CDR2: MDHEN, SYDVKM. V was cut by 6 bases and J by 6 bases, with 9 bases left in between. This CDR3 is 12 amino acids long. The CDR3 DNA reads TGTGCCAGCAGCCCGGGGAGTCAGCCCCAGCATTTT. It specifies CASSPGSQPQHF.

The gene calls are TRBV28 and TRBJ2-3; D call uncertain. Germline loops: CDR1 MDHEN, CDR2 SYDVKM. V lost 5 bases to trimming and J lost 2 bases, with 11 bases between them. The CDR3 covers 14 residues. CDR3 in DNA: TGTGCCAGCAGTCGAGAAATTCCCACAGATACGCAGTATTTT. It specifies CASSREIPTDTQYF.

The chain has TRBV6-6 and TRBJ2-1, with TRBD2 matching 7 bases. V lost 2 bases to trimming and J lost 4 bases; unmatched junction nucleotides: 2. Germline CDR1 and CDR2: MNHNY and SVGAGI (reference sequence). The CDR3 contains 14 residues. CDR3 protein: CASSYRGDYNEQFF. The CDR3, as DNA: TGTGCCAGCAGTTACCGGGGGGATTACAATGAGCAGTTCTTC.

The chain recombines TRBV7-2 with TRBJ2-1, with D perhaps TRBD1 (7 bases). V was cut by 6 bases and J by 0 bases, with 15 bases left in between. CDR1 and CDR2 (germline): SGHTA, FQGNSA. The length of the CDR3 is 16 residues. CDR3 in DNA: TGTGCCAGCAGTCCGGAGGGACAGTTCTCCTACAATGAGCAGTTCTTC. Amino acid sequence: CASSPEGQFSYNEQFF.

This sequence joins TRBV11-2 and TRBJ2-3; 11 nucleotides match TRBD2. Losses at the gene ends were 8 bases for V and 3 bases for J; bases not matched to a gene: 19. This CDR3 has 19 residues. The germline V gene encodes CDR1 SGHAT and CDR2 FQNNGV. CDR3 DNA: TGTGCCAGCGCCCTTAGTAGCGGGGGGGCCGAGAGGAGAACAGATACGCAGTATTTT. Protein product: CASALSSGGAERRTDTQYF. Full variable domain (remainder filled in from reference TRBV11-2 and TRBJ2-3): EAGVAQSPRYKIIEKRQSVAFWCNPISGHATLYWYQQILGQGPKLLIQFQNNGVVDDSQLPKDRFSAERLKGVDSTLKIQPAKLEDSAVYLCASALSSGGAERRTDTQYFGPGTRLTVL.

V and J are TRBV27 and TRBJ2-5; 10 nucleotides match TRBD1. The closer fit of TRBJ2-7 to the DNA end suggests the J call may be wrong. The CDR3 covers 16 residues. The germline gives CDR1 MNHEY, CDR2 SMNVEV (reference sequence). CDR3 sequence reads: CASSPSGGTGAYEQYF. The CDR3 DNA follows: TGTGCCAGCAGCCCTTCCGGGGGGACAGGGGCCTACGAGCAGTACTTC.

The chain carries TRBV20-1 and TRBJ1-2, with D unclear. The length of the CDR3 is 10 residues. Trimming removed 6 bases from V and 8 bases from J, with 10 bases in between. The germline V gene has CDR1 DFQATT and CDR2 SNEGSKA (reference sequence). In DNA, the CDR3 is TGCAGTGCGGAGGCGGGCGGCTACACCTTC. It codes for CSAEAGGYTF.

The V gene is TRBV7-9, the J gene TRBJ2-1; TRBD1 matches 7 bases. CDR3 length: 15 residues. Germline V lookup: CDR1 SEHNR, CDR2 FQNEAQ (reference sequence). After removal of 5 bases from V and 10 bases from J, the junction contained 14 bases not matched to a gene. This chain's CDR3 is CASSTTGPRTGEQFF. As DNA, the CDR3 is TGTGCCAGCAGCACGACAGGGCCCCGAACCGGAGAGCAGTTCTTC.

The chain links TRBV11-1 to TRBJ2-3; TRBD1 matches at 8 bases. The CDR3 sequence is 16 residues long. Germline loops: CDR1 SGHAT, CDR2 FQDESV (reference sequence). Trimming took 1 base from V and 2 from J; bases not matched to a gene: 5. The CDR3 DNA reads TGTGCCAGCAGCTTAGGGAGGACAGGGCACACAGATACGCAGTATTTT. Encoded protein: CASSLGRTGHTDTQYF.

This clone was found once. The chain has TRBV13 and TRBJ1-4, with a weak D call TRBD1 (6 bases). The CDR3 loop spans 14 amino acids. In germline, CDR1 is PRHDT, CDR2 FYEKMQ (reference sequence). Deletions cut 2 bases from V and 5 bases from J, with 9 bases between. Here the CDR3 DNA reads TGTGCCAGCAGCTTACAGGGGTGGAATGAAAAACTGTTTTTT. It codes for CASSLQGWNEKLFF.

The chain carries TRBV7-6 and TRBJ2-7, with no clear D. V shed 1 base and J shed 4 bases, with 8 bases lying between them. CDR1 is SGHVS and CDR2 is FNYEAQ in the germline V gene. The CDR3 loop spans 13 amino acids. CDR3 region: CASSLGSDYEQYF. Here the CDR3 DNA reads TGTGCCAGCAGCTTAGGTTCAGATTACGAGCAGTACTTC.

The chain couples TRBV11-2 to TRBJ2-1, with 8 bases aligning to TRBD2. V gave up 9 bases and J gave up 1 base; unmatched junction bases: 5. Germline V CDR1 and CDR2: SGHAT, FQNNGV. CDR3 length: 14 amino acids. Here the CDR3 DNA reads TGTGCCAGTCACCGGGGGGGGTCCTACAATGAGCAGTTCTTC. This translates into CASHRGGSYNEQFF.

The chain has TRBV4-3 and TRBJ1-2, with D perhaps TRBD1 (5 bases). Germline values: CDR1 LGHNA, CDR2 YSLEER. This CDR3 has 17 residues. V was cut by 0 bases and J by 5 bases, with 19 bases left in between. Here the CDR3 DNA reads TGCGCCAGCAGCCAAGATCTGGGGGGACGATGGGATTATGGCTACACCTTC. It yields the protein CASSQDLGGRWDYGYTF.

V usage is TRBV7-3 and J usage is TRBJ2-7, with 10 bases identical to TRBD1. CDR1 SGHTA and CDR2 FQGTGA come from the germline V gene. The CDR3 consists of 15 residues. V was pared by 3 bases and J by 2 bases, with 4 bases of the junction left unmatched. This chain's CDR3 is CASSFGQGETYEQYF. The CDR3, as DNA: TGTGCCAGCAGCTTCGGACAGGGGGAAACCTACGAGCAGTACTTC.

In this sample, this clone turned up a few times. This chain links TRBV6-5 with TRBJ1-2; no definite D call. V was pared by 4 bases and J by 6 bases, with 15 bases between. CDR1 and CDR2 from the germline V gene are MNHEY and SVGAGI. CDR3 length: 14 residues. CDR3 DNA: TGTGCCAGCAGTTTAGGATATTCGCGGGATGGCTACACCTTC. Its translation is CASSLGYSRDGYTF.

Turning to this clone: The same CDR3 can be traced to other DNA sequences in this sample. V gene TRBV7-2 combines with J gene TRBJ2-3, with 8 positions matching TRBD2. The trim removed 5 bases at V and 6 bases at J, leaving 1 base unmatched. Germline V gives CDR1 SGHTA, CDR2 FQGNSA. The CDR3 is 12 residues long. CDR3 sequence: CASSGLADTQYF. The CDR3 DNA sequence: TGTGCCAGCAGCGGACTAGCTGATACGCAGTATTTT.

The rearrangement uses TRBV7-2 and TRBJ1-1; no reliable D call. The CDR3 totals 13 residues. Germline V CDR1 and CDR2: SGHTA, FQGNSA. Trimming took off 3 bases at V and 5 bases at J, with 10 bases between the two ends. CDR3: CASSFGALTEAFF. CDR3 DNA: TGTGCCAGCAGCTTCGGAGCTTTAACTGAAGCTTTCTTT.